The subject of this entry is one T cell receptor (beta chain). Original processing notes: Estimation of nucleated cell counts relied on the amplification of reference gene primers. Method: immunoSEQ multiplex PCR; TCRdb's copy keeps in-frame clones and lacks some. The V and J calls and the clone size are those of that table, but D and trimming were determined from the DNA. This sample has 54,000 or so clones, with 82% found just once. Seattle researchers signed up patients amid active infection and tracked them longitudinally. The sample is drawn from a study of blood T cell repertoires in COVID-19. Study-wide context: Samples came from the United States, Italy and Spain, spanning acute and convalescent COVID-19. PBMCs, B-cell-depleted T cells, or T cells were the source of the cDNA or gDNA that made up the material.

The specimen sequenced was peripheral blood. The TCR sequence derives from a man older than 75 with COVID-19, enrolled during active disease.

The CDR3 is CASSENRNTEAFF. The CDR3 bases are TGCGCCAGCAGCGAGAACAGGAACACTGAAGCTTTCTTT. The V call is TRBV5-1, the J call TRBJ1-1; no definite D call. V dropped 4 bases and J dropped 1 base, with 8 bases sitting between them. The germline CDR1 and CDR2 sequences are SGHRS and YFSETQ. The CDR3 is 13 residues long.